The source of this T cell receptor beta chain is a study of identical twins. Trimming cost V 10 bases and J 0 bases, with 11 bases left between them. This CDR3 region has 13 residues. Points from the study as a whole: Reduced insertions were recorded for abundant cord blood beta clonotypes, with no such pattern in memory repertoires. Invariant MAIT and iNKT cells could partly confound zero-insertion analyses.

After template switching added a universal primer site, the resulting cDNA carried unique molecular identifiers. MiXCR was run by TCRdb on the 5' RACE reads, yielding one entry per CDR3 protein. The sample records 690,000 or so distinct CDR3 sequences, over 8.5% being singletons. In its sample, this clonotype was seen many times. No antigen is known for it. The data were also submitted as part of a second study, on yellow fever vaccine responses in identical twins.

The sequenced sample consisted of PBMCs. The rearrangement links TRBV12-3 or TRBV12-4 to TRBJ2-3; D unresolved. The clonotype comes from a woman between 18 and 30 years old in good health. The CDR3 DNA reads as TGTGCCACCTCCCTGGGGAGCACAGATACGCAGTATTTT. Amino acid sequence: CATSLGSTDTQYF.